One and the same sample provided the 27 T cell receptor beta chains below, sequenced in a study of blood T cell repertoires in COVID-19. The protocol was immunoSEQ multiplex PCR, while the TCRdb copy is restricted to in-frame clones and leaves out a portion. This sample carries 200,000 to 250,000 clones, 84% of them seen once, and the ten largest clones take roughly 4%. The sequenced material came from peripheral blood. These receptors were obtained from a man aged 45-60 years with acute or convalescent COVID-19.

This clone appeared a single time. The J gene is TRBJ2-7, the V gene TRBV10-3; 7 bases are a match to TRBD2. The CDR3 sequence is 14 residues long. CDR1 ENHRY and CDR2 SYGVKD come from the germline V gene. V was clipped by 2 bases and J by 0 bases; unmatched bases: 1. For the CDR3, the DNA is TGTGCCATCAGTGAGGGCGGGGGCTCCTACGAGCAGTACTTC. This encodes CAISEGGGSYEQYF.

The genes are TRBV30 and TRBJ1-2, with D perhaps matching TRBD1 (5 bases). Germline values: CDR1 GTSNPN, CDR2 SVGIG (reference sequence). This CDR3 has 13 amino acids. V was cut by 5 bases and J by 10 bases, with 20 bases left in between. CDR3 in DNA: TGTGCCTGGGACATGGGAGGGGACGACCACTACACCTTC. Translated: CAWDMGGDDHYTF.

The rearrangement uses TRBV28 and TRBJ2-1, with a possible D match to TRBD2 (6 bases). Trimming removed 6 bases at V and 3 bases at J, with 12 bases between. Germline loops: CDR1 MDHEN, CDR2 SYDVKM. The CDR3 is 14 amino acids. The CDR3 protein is CASSPLAYYNEQFF. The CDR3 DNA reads TGTGCCAGCAGCCCCCTAGCGTACTACAATGAGCAGTTCTTC.

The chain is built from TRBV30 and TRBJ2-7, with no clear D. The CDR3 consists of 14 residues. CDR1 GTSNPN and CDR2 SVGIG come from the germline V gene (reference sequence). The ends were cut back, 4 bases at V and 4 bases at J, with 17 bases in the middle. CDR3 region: CAWNRRLHQYEQYF. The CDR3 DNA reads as TGTGCCTGGAACAGACGCCTCCATCAATACGAGCAGTACTTC.

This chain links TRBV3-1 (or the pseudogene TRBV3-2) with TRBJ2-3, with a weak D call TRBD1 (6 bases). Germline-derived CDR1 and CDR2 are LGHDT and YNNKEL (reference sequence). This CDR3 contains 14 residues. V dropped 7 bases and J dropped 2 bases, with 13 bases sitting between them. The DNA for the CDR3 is TGTGCCAGCAACAATCAGGGGCACACAGATACGCAGTATTTT. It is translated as CASNNQGHTDTQYF.

CDR3 DNA: TGCGCCAGCAGCCAAGATTTTGGGCGGGGGGCAGATACGCAGTATTTT. It is translated as CASSQDFGRGADTQYF. The V call is TRBV4-1, the J call TRBJ2-3; 8 nucleotides agree with TRBD2. Germline CDR1 reads MGHRA; CDR2 reads YSYEKL. This CDR3 is built from 16 residues. The trim removed 0 bases at V and 4 bases at J, leaving 6 bases unmatched.

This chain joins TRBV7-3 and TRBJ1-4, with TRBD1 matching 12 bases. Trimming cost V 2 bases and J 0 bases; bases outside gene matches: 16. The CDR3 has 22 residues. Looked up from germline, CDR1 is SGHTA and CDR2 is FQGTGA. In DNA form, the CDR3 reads TGTGCCAGCAGCTTACCCCCCCCCGGGACAGGGGGCCTAACCGCAACTAATGAAAAACTGTTTTTT. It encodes CASSLPPPGTGGLTATNEKLFF.

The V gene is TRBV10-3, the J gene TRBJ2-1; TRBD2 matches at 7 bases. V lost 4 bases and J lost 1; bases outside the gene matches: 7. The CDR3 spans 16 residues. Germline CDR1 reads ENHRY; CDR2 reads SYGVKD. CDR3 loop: CAISGNAGESYNEQFF. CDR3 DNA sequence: TGTGCCATCAGTGGAAACGCGGGGGAATCCTACAATGAGCAGTTCTTC.

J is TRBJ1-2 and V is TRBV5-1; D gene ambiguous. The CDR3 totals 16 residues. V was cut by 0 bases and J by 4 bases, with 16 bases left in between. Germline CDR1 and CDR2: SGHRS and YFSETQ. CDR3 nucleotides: TGCGCCAGCAGCTTGGGTGCGGGAAGAAGCACCTATGGCTACACCTTC. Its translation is CASSLGAGRSTYGYTF.

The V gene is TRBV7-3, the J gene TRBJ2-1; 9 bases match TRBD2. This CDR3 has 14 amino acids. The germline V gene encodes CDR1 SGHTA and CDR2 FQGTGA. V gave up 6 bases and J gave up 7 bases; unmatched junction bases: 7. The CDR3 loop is CASSPSGRTNEQFF. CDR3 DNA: TGTGCCAGCAGTCCCAGCGGGAGGACTAATGAGCAGTTCTTC.

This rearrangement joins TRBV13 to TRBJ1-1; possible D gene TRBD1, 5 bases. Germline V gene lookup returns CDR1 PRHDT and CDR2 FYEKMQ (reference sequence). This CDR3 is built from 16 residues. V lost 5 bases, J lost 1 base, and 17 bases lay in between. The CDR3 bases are TGTGCCAGCAGCCCCCATGGGCAGGGTACGAACACTGAAGCTTTCTTT. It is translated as CASSPHGQGTNTEAFF.

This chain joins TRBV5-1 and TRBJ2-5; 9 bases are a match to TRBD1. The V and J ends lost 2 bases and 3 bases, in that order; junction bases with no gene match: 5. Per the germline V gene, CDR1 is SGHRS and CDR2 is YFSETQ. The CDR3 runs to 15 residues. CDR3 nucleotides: TGCGCCAGCAGCTTAACCGGGACAGGGAAAGAGACCCAGTACTTC. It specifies CASSLTGTGKETQYF.

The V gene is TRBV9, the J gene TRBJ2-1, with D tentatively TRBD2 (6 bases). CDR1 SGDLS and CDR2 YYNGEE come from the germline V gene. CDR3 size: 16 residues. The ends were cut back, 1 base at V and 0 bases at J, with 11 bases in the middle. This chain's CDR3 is CASSVSPGLSYNEQFF. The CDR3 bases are TGTGCCAGCAGCGTATCGCCGGGACTCTCCTACAATGAGCAGTTCTTC.

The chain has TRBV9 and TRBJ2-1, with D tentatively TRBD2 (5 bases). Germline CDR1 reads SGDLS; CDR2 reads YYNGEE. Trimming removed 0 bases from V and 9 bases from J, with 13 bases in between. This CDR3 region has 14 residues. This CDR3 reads CASSVEGSAGEQFF. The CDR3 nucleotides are TGTGCCAGCAGCGTAGAGGGTAGCGCTGGTGAGCAGTTCTTC.

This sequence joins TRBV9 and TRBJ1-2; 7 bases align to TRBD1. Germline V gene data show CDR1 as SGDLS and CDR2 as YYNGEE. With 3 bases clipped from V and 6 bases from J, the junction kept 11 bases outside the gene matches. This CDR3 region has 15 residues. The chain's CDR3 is CASSGNRQGVDGYTF. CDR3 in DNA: TGTGCCAGCAGCGGAAATAGACAGGGTGTCGATGGCTACACCTTC.

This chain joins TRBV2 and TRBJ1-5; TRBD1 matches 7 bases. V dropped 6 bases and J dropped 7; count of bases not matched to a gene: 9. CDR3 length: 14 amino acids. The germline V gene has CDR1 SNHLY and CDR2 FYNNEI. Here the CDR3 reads CASSADRVVQPQHF. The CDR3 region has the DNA TGTGCCAGCAGCGCTGACAGGGTCGTCCAGCCCCAGCATTTT.

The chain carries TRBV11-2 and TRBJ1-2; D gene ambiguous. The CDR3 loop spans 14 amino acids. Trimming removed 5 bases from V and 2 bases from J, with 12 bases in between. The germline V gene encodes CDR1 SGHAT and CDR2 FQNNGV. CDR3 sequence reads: CASSTPPENYGYTF. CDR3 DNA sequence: TGTGCCAGCAGCACCCCGCCGGAGAACTATGGCTACACCTTC.

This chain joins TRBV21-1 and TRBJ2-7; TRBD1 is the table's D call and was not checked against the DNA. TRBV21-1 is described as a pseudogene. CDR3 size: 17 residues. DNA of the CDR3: TGTGCCAGCAGCAAAGACTCCCCGGGACAGGGGGCTTACGAGCAGTACTTC. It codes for CASSKDSPGQGAYEQYF.

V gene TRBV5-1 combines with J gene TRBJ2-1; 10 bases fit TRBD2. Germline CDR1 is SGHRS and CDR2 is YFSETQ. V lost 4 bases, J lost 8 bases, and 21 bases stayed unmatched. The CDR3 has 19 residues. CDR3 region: CASSGGSVGLAGVWYEQFF. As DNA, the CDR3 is TGCGCCAGCAGCGGTGGATCAGTAGGGCTAGCGGGAGTTTGGTATGAGCAGTTCTTC. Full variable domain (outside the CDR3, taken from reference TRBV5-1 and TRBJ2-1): KAGVTQTPRYLIKTRGQQVTLSCSPISGHRSVSWYQQTPGQGLQFLFEYFSETQRNKGNFPGRFSGRQFSNSRSEMNVSTLELGDSALYLCASSGGSVGLAGVWYEQFFGPGTRLTVL.

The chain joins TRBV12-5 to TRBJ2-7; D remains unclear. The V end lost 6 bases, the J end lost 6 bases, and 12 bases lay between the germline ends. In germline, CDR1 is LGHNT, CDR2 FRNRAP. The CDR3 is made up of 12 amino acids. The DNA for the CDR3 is TGTGCTAGTGGCCCAAGCCCCCGCGAGCAGTACTTC. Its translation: CASGPSPREQYF.

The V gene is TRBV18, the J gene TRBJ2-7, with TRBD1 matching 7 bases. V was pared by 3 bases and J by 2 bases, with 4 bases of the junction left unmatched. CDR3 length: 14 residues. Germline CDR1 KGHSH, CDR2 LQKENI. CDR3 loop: CASSPGTVTYEQYF. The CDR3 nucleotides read TGTGCCAGCTCACCCGGGACAGTCACCTACGAGCAGTACTTC.

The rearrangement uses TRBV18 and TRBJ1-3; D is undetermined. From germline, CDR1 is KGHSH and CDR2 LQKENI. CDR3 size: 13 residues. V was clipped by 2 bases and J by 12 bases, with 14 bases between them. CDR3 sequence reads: CASSPRTDRDIYF. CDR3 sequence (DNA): TGTGCCAGCTCACCAAGGACCGACCGGGACATATATTTT.

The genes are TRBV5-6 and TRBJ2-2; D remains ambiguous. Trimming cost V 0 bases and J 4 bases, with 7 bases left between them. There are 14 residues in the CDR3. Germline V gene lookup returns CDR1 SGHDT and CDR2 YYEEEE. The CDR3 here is CASSLGPSTGELFF. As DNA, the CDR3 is TGTGCCAGCAGCTTGGGTCCGAGCACCGGGGAGCTGTTTTTT.

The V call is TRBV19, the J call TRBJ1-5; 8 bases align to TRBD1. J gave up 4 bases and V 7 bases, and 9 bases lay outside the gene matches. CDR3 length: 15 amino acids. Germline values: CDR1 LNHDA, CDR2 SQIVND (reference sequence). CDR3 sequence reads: CASTDGQGINQPQHF. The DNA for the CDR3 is TGTGCCAGTACCGACGGACAGGGCATTAATCAGCCCCAGCATTTT.

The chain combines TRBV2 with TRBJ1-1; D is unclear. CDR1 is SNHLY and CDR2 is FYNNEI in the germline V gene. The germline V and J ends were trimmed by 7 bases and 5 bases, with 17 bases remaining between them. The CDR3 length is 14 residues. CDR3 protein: CASTPPLRNTEAFF. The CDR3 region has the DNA TGTGCCAGCACCCCCCCACTGAGGAATACTGAAGCTTTCTTT.

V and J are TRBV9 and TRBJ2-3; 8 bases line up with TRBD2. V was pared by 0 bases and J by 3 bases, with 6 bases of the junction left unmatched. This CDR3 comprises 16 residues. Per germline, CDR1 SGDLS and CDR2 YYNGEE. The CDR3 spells CASSVGNSGKTDTQYF. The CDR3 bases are TGTGCCAGCAGCGTAGGAAATAGCGGGAAGACAGATACGCAGTATTTT.

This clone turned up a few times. CDR3 in DNA: TGTGCCAGCATAGGGGACAGGGGGATCTATGGCTACACCTTC. Translation: CASIGDRGIYGYTF. The V gene is TRBV6-5, the J gene TRBJ1-2; 11 bases are shared with TRBD1. The CDR3 has 14 amino acids. Looked up from germline, CDR1 is MNHEY and CDR2 is SVGAGI. J lost 4 bases, V lost 7 bases, and 5 bases had no gene match.